This TCR beta chain was identified in a study of blood T cell repertoires in COVID-19. Study background: Sample material is recorded as cDNA or gDNA derived from T cells, B-cell-depleted T cells, or PBMCs.

Germline lookup yields CDR1 MNHEY and CDR2 SVGAGI. The CDR3 is made up of 15 amino acids. V lost 2 bases and J lost 7; bases outside the gene matches: 6. This table comes from immunoSEQ multiplex PCR, and its TCRdb copy is limited to in-frame clones, with some not included. Of under 200,000 clones listed, roughly 83% are singletons. The J gene is TRBJ2-7, the V gene TRBV6-5, with 12 positions matching TRBD1. This receptor was obtained from a human donor in a cohort sampled during active COVID-19. Sequencing was performed on peripheral blood. The CDR3 is CASSYLGQGAREQYF. The CDR3 DNA follows: TGTGCCAGCAGTTACCTGGGACAGGGGGCGCGGGAGCAGTACTTC.